A single sample is the source of the 20 T cell receptor beta chains below, sequenced in a study of OX40 agonist ivuxolimab in advanced cancers. The repertoire was sequenced with immunoSEQ multiplex PCR; TCRdb's copy has only in-frame clones and lacks some. The sample gives 50,000 or so clones, approximately 88% of which show up once; 14% is in the top ten. Sequencing was performed on CD4+ or CD8+ T cells sorted from blood, taken in a trial of the OX40 agonist ivuxolimab. The receptors were sampled from an adult with an advanced solid tumor such as melanoma, head and neck, liver or kidney cancer.

The genes are TRBV19 and TRBJ2-7; TRBD1 agrees at 8 bases. This CDR3 comprises 14 residues. J gave up 3 bases and V 5 bases, and 6 bases lay outside the gene matches. Germline V CDR1 and CDR2: LNHDA, SQIVND (reference sequence). CDR3 protein: CASSLQGAFYEQYF. CDR3 sequence (DNA): TGTGCCAGTAGTCTCCAGGGGGCTTTCTACGAGCAGTACTTC. Based on the CDR3 plus reference TRBV19 and TRBJ2-7, the full variable domain is DGGITQSPKYLFRKEGQNVTLSCEQNLNHDAMYWYRQDPGQGLRLIYYSQIVNDFQKGDIAEGYSVSREKKESFPLTVTSAQKNPTAFYLCASSLQGAFYEQYFGPGTRLTVT.

Written as DNA, the CDR3 is TGTGCCAGCAGCTTCATAGCGGGAGCGGGTGGCGGGGAGCTGTTTTTT. This sequence encodes CASSFIAGAGGGELFF. V usage is TRBV7-2 and J usage is TRBJ2-2; 9 bases match TRBD2. The J segment lost 7 bases and the V segment lost 3 bases, leaving 9 bases of the junction unmatched. CDR1 is SGHTA and CDR2 is FQGNSA in the germline V gene. The CDR3 loop spans 16 amino acids.

This clone showed up just once. The rearrangement joins TRBV19 to TRBJ1-1; the match to TRBD1 covers 7 bases. This CDR3 region has 14 residues. CDR1 and CDR2 (germline): LNHDA, SQIVND (reference sequence). J was trimmed by 2 bases and V by 9 bases; bases with no gene match: 9. CDR3 sequence (DNA): TGTGCCAGCAGATTCCGGGACAGCAACACTGAAGCTTTCTTT. It translates to CASRFRDSNTEAFF.

The V call is TRBV7-2, the J call TRBJ1-1; a possible D gene is TRBD1 (5 bases). Trimming took off 5 bases at V and 4 bases at J, with 17 bases between the two ends. Germline-derived CDR1 and CDR2 are SGHTA and FQGNSA. The CDR3 totals 15 residues. DNA of the CDR3: TGTGCCAGCAGCGATGGGGCAGCAGGCACCACTGAAGCTTTCTTT. It encodes CASSDGAAGTTEAFF.

The chain employs TRBV6-4 and TRBJ2-3; 10 nucleotides align to TRBD2. Losses at the gene ends were 0 bases for V and 8 bases for J; bases not matched to a gene: 5. The CDR3 is 15 amino acids. Germline CDR1 and CDR2: MRHNA and SNTAGT. This CDR3 is CASSDSGSGRGTQYF. In DNA form, the CDR3 reads TGTGCCAGCAGTGACTCGGGCAGCGGGAGGGGTACGCAGTATTTT.

A remark on this clone: One base away lies a much larger clone, so this may be a sequencing read error. The V and J genes are TRBV11-2 and TRBJ2-7; D uncertain. V shed 4 bases and J shed 3 bases, with 4 bases lying between them. The germline V gene encodes CDR1 SGHAT and CDR2 FQNNGV. This CDR3 is 11 amino acids long. The CDR3 region has the DNA TGTGCCAGCAGCTCGTTCTACGAGCAGTACTTC. It encodes CASSSFYEQYF.

The chain uses TRBV29-1 and TRBJ2-3, with 8 bases aligning to TRBD2. Germline V gives CDR1 SQVTM, CDR2 ANQGSEA. After removal of 6 bases from V and 2 bases from J, the junction contained 7 bases not matched to a gene. The CDR3 runs to 14 residues. The CDR3 region has the DNA TGCAGCGTAGGGACTAGTTGGGCCACAGATACGCAGTATTTT. Its protein product is CSVGTSWATDTQYF.

The V and J genes are TRBV7-3 and TRBJ1-1; 9 bases match TRBD1. J was trimmed by 6 bases and V by 5 bases; bases with no gene match: 10. The CDR3 has 15 amino acids. Germline V CDR1 and CDR2: SGHTA, FQGTGA. CDR3 DNA: TGTGCCAGCAGCATATCACGGGACAGGGAGTCTGAAGCTTTCTTT. It yields the protein CASSISRDRESEAFF.

The chain carries TRBV2 and TRBJ1-5, with D perhaps TRBD1 (5 bases). V was trimmed by 6 bases and J by 7 bases, leaving 13 bases between them. The CDR3 totals 13 residues. Germline lookup yields CDR1 SNHLY and CDR2 FYNNEI. Written as DNA, the CDR3 is TGTGCCAGCAGGGGGGAGGGGTCCCAGCCCCAGCATTTT. As protein: CASRGEGSQPQHF.

The chain combines TRBV25-1 with TRBJ1-2; no clear D. CDR1 is MGHDK, CDR2 SYGVNS, per germline. V was clipped by 6 bases and J by 4 bases, with 12 bases between them. This CDR3 has 13 residues. CDR3 in amino acids: CASRDTSRYGYTF. The CDR3 DNA reads TGTGCCAGCAGAGATACCTCACGCTATGGCTACACCTTC.

This clone was picked up a small number of times. This chain joins TRBV5-1 and TRBJ2-3, with 9 bases aligning to TRBD1. The germline gives CDR1 SGHRS, CDR2 YFSETQ. The CDR3 is 14 residues long. Trimming at V came to 0 bases and at J to 6 bases, leaving 2 bases not matched to a gene. The CDR3 DNA reads as TGCGCCAGCAGCTTGGGGGACAGGGTGGATACGCAGTATTTT. It codes for CASSLGDRVDTQYF.

V gene TRBV4-1 combines with J gene TRBJ2-2; 7 nucleotides align to TRBD2. The CDR3 has 17 residues. With V trimmed by 2 bases and J by 4 bases, 10 bases remained unmatched. From germline, CDR1 is MGHRA and CDR2 YSYEKL. The chain's CDR3 is CASSQRASGIATGELFF. CDR3 nucleotide sequence: TGCGCCAGCAGCCAAAGGGCGAGCGGGATAGCCACCGGGGAGCTGTTTTTT.

The CDR3 loop is CASSWGFGTGSYNEQFF. CDR3 DNA: TGTGCCAGCAGCTGGGGCTTTGGGACAGGCTCCTACAATGAGCAGTTCTTC. The rearrangement links TRBV7-2 to TRBJ2-1; 8 bases match TRBD1. Germline lookup yields CDR1 SGHTA and CDR2 FQGNSA. The CDR3 spans 17 residues. Losses at the gene ends were 4 bases for V and 0 bases for J; bases not matched to a gene: 8.

This clone was recorded once. This chain links TRBV5-1 with TRBJ2-7; the D call may be TRBD1 or TRBD2 (5 bases each). The germline V gene encodes CDR1 SGHRS and CDR2 YFSETQ. The CDR3 runs 14 residues. With 1 base removed from V and 6 bases from J, the gap between germline ends came to 14 bases. The CDR3 spells CASSLSGLGAEQYF. The CDR3 nucleotides read TGCGCCAGCAGCTTGTCCGGACTTGGGGCCGAGCAGTACTTC.

The chain has TRBV30 and TRBJ2-7; D gene ambiguous. The CDR3 runs to 16 residues. The V end lost 0 bases, the J end lost 4 bases, and 19 bases lay between the germline ends. Germline CDR1 and CDR2: GTSNPN and SVGIG (reference sequence). The CDR3 sequence is CAWSVSYAMSLYEQYF. CDR3 DNA sequence: TGTGCCTGGAGTGTAAGCTACGCTATGTCACTATACGAGCAGTACTTC.

The V call is TRBV10-1, the J call TRBJ2-5; D may correspond to TRBD1 or TRBD2 (5 bases each). Trimming took 6 bases from V and 4 from J, leaving 9 bases between them. This CDR3 is built from 12 residues. Per the germline V gene, CDR1 is WNHNN and CDR2 is SYGVQD (reference sequence). The chain's CDR3 is CASRRGLETQYF. The CDR3 coding sequence is TGCGCCAGCAGGAGGGGTTTAGAGACCCAGTACTTC.

This chain joins TRBV19 and TRBJ2-1; possible D gene TRBD2, 6 bases. The V gene lost 9 bases and the J gene lost 8 bases, with 17 bases spanning the gap. CDR1 is LNHDA and CDR2 is SQIVND in the germline V gene (reference sequence). The CDR3 covers 13 residues. The CDR3 sequence is CASGTGTLHEQFF. CDR3 in DNA: TGTGCCAGCGGGACTGGAACCCTACATGAGCAGTTCTTC.

The chain joins TRBV28 to TRBJ1-1; D remains unclear. This CDR3 is 13 amino acids long. Trimming left V 5 bases short and J 6 bases short, with 13 bases between. Germline V gives CDR1 MDHEN, CDR2 SYDVKM. The CDR3 protein is CASSLPEWSEAFF. The CDR3 bases are TGTGCCAGCAGTCTCCCGGAGTGGTCTGAAGCTTTCTTT.

The CDR3: CASSFGGSRDTQYF. The CDR3 DNA is TGTGCCAGCAGCTTCGGGGGGTCCAGAGATACGCAGTATTTT. The chain couples TRBV11-3 to TRBJ2-3; 7 bases match TRBD2. The V and J ends lost 3 bases and 5 bases, in that order; junction bases with no gene match: 5. The CDR3 totals 14 residues. The germline CDR1 and CDR2 sequences are SGHNT and YENEEA.

The genes are TRBV19 and TRBJ2-6; no firm D call. CDR1 and CDR2 (germline): LNHDA, SQIVND (reference sequence). Trimming cost V 7 bases and J 2 bases, with 15 bases left between them. The CDR3 sequence is 16 residues long. The CDR3 loop reads CASTNPTPPGANVLTF. CDR3 in DNA: TGTGCCAGTACCAACCCGACCCCCCCTGGGGCCAACGTCCTGACTTTC.